The TCR beta chain under discussion was sequenced for a study of cytomegalovirus exposure and HLA in healthy donors. The study ran its PCR with 60 Vbeta and 13 Jbeta primers. Clones were read by immunoSEQ multiplex PCR, and TCRdb kept only the in-frame ones, dropping some. Here the sample table reports 150,000 or so clones. Trimming shortened V by 4 bases and J by 5 bases, and 8 bases separated the two germline ends. Germline CDR1 is MDHEN and CDR2 is SYDVKM. This CDR3 region has 12 residues. This chain connects TRBV28 to TRBJ1-1; D is ambiguous. Sample: PBMCs. The sequence was collected from a man aged 30 to 39 in good health and CMV-seronegative. CDR3 DNA: TGTGCCAGCAGTTCCAGACATACTGAAGCTTTCTTT. Its translation: CASSSRHTEAFF.